This record looks at one TCR beta chain sequence and its context. Its target is not known. The conserved phenylalanine or tryptophan normally closing the CDR3 is absent here, so this likely arose from a read error. These data come from a study of cytomegalovirus exposure and HLA in healthy donors. PCR amplification relied on 60 Vbeta primers (plus 13 Jbeta primers). Data came from immunoSEQ multiplex PCR; TCRdb stores just in-frame clones and leaves some out. The table includes 140,000 to 150,000 clones, roughly 80% detected once. Whole-study results and caveats: Listed as cytomegalovirus-associated were over 150 TCR beta chains.

This TCR derives from a woman aged 40 to 49 in good health and CMV-seropositive. Source material: PBMCs.

The CDR3 DNA follows: TGTGCCAGCAGCGCTGGACAGATCTATGGCTACACCCTC. Amino acids: CASSAGQIYGYTL. The chain couples TRBV5-4 to TRBJ1-2, with a possible D match to TRBD1 (6 bases). CDR1 SGHNT and CDR2 YYREEE come from the germline V gene (reference sequence). With 4 bases removed from V and 4 bases from J, the gap between germline ends came to 11 bases. The CDR3 sequence is 13 residues long.